This T cell receptor (beta chain) emerged from a study of blood T cell repertoires in COVID-19 (dated by TCRdb to the early 2020s). For the study in its entirety: Samples from collaborators originated in the United States, Italy and Spain and spanned both the acute and convalescent phases of COVID-19. The prospective study material was composed of cDNA or gDNA derived from T cells, B-cell-depleted T cells, or PBMCs. Where HLA class I and class II types were available, the types were taken from metadata supplied by the sample provider, not from assay-based typing. The repertoires were released in a freely available public database intended as a resource for research on the immune response to SARS-CoV-2. Subjects who had been exposed to COVID-19, were actively infected with it, or had recovered from it provided the deeply sampled blood TCRbeta repertoires that made up the dataset. A de-identified subject ID, COVID-19 status, age in years and sex were almost always included in the sample metadata. The samples were drawn from the first 160 participants of the ongoing ImmuneRACE study and from 1,254 subjects provided by 6 global collaborators. General study outcomes and caveats: The amount of clinical and demographic metadata varied by source and participant and was provided uncurated.

A second Seattle source provided samples from volunteer blood donors who had recovered from COVID-19. Whole blood was collected in K2EDTA tubes by collaborating institutions according to the institutions' own protocols. For TCRbeta analysis, collaborators shipped samples as frozen whole blood, isolated PBMCs, or DNA extracted from either of those sample types. TCRbeta CDR3 regions were amplified from genomic DNA using the immunoSEQ Assay, a bias-controlled multiplex PCR. Per the source publication's procedure: Nucleated cell counts per sample were estimated from amplification of reference gene primers within the assay. To quantify the absolute abundance of each unique TCRbeta CDR3 rearrangement, sequence reads were collapsed and filtered. For each sample, productive Simpson clonality was calculated as the square root of Simpson's diversity index across productive rearrangements. Not all clones reach the TCRdb copy of this immuneACCESS table, which keeps in-frame sequences only. Checked studies attribute under half of the gap to unresolved V genes and leave the rest unexplained. V and J calls and clone size are given by that table; D and trimming were obtained from the DNA. The sample has 110,000 or so clones on record, 86% of them singletons. Roughly 7.9% of the sample belongs to the ten largest clones.

Comment on this clone: This clone's antigen is unknown. Base-call qualities are not available, and no considerably larger clone is one nucleotide away.

This TCR was sampled from a man in his sixties or seventies who had recovered from COVID-19. Sequenced sample: peripheral blood.

The nucleotide sequence reads as follows: TGTGCCAGCAGCGTAGTTTGGGACAGGGCCTATGGCTACACCTTC. Translated, this gives CASSVVWDRAYGYTF. The sequence links TRBV9 to TRBJ1-2, and TRBD1 matches 9 of the central bases. CDR1 SGDLS and CDR2 YYNGEE were looked up in the germline V gene. The CDR3 goes from the cysteine to the phenylalanine over 15 residues. Solely the CDR3 DNA is kept, with 45 bases framed from the first base. Ends trimmed: V by 0 bases, J by 4 bases; bases unmatched to a gene: 4.